These 25 T cell receptor beta chains came from one sample sequenced in a study of blood T cell repertoires in COVID-19. Sequencing used immunoSEQ multiplex PCR; TCRdb keeps in-frame clones, though not all of them. This table has about 92,000 clones, roughly 72% appearing once. What was sequenced was peripheral blood. Receptors originate from a woman aged 60-75 years in a cohort sampled during active or convalescent COVID-19.

This clone was detected only a few times. V gene TRBV29-1 combines with J gene TRBJ2-3, with TRBD1 matching over 7 bases. Unmatched junction bases numbered 3, after V lost 6 bases and J lost 0 bases. Germline V gene sequence: CDR1 SQVTM, CDR2 ANQGSEA. The CDR3 runs to 13 residues. The CDR3 loop is CSVDRASTDTQYF. CDR3 DNA sequence: TGCAGCGTCGACAGGGCTAGCACAGATACGCAGTATTTT.

This chain uses TRBV14 with TRBJ2-3; 12 bases line up with TRBD2. The V and J ends lost 5 bases and 4 bases, in that order; junction bases with no gene match: 4. The germline V gene encodes CDR1 SGHDN and CDR2 FVKESK. This CDR3 is 15 amino acids long. As DNA, the CDR3 is TGTGCCAGCAGCGGACTAGCGGGGACCGCAGATACGCAGTATTTT. Amino acids: CASSGLAGTADTQYF.

The chain is built from TRBV5-1 and TRBJ2-6; 9 nucleotides line up with TRBD1. V gave up 4 bases and J gave up 1 base; unmatched junction bases: 6. This CDR3 has 17 amino acids. CDR1 and CDR2 (germline): SGHRS, YFSETQ. The CDR3 region is CASSPRDRASGANVLTF. In DNA, the CDR3 is TGCGCCAGCAGCCCCCGGGACAGGGCGTCTGGGGCCAACGTCCTGACTTTC.

In DNA form, the CDR3 reads TGCGCCAGCAGCGGACAGGGCAATCCGGAGTCTTACACCTTC. This sequence encodes CASSGQGNPESYTF. This chain links TRBV5-1 with TRBJ1-2, with 8 bases matching TRBD1. This CDR3 region has 14 residues. V lost 4 bases and J lost 11; bases outside the gene matches: 13. Germline assignment: CDR1 SGHRS and CDR2 YFSETQ.

J is TRBJ1-3 and V is TRBV10-3, with D maybe TRBD1 (6 bases). Germline values: CDR1 ENHRY, CDR2 SYGVKD. Trimming took 2 bases from V and 4 from J, leaving 6 bases between them. The CDR3 loop spans 13 amino acids. The CDR3 nucleotides read TGTGCCATCAGTGAGGGACAGGGAAACACCATATATTTT. Its protein is CAISEGQGNTIYF.

This clone was seen only once. The chain joins TRBV6-6 to TRBJ2-3; no clear D. Germline CDR1 and CDR2: MNHNY and SVGAGI (reference sequence). V shed 6 bases and J shed 5 bases, with 9 bases lying between them. This CDR3 region has 12 residues. The CDR3 here is CASRKTQDTQYF. The CDR3 DNA sequence: TGTGCCAGCAGGAAGACTCAAGATACGCAGTATTTT.

This clone was counted a few times. This chain links TRBV5-5 with TRBJ1-6; TRBD1 aligns across 9 bases. The germline gives CDR1 SGHKS, CDR2 YYEKEE (reference sequence). The length of the CDR3 is 17 residues. With 4 bases clipped from V and 7 bases from J, the junction kept 12 bases outside the gene matches. The CDR3 sequence is CASSPSSGTGTNSPLHF. CDR3 in DNA: TGTGCCAGCAGCCCGTCTAGTGGGACAGGGACCAATTCACCCCTCCACTTT.

V and J are TRBV6-6 and TRBJ2-2; 8 bases agree with TRBD2. J was trimmed by 7 bases and V by 8 bases; bases with no gene match: 9. There are 14 residues in the CDR3. Germline values: CDR1 MNHNY, CDR2 SVGAGI (reference sequence). The CDR3 sequence: CASDSGGAGGELFF. The CDR3 nucleotides are TGTGCCAGCGACAGCGGGGGTGCGGGCGGGGAGCTGTTTTTT.

This clone occurred a few times. The chain joins TRBV7-2 to TRBJ2-7; D may be TRBD2 (5 bases). V was shortened by 5 bases and J by 0 bases, with 11 bases between the two germline ends. CDR3 length: 14 amino acids. The germline gives CDR1 SGHTA, CDR2 FQGNSA. As DNA, the CDR3 is TGTGCCAGCAGCACAACGGGGTACTCCTACGAGCAGTACTTC. This gives the protein CASSTTGYSYEQYF.

This sequence joins TRBV20-1 and TRBJ2-3; the match to TRBD2 covers 12 bases. The CDR3 has 18 amino acids. Germline CDR1 reads DFQATT; CDR2 reads SNEGSKA (reference sequence). J was trimmed by 1 base and V by 3 bases; bases with no gene match: 11. DNA of the CDR3: TGCAGTGCTAGTAGTGGGCTAGCGGGGGGGCGGGGCACAGATACGCAGTATTTT. Amino acids: CSASSGLAGGRGTDTQYF.

The rearrangement joins TRBV5-5 to TRBJ2-2; possibly TRBD2 for D (5 bases). V was clipped by 0 bases and J by 6 bases, with 9 bases between them. Germline V gene lookup returns CDR1 SGHKS and CDR2 YYEKEE (reference sequence). The CDR3 has 14 residues. The CDR3 loop is CASSLEAEAGELFF. CDR3 sequence (DNA): TGTGCCAGCAGCTTGGAGGCGGAGGCCGGGGAGCTGTTTTTT.

The V and J genes are TRBV5-8 and TRBJ2-3, with D maybe TRBD1 (6 bases). Trimming removed 4 bases at V and 8 bases at J, with 11 bases between. Germline V CDR1 and CDR2: SGHTS, YDEGEE. CDR3 length: 12 residues. The DNA for the CDR3 is TGTGCCAGCAGCACCGTAGGGGGTACGCAGTATTTT. It encodes CASSTVGGTQYF.

The chain joins TRBV11-2 to TRBJ2-5; D is uncertain. Germline lookup yields CDR1 SGHAT and CDR2 FQNNGV. V was pared by 2 bases and J by 5 bases, with 6 bases between. CDR3 length: 12 amino acids. CDR3 in DNA: TGTGCCAGCAGCTTACTTTTGGAGACCCAGTACTTC. Translation gives CASSLLLETQYF.

J is TRBJ2-5 and V is TRBV7-3; D might be TRBD2 (6 bases). V was shortened by 1 base and J by 4 bases, with 13 bases between the two germline ends. This CDR3 spans 15 amino acids. CDR1 and CDR2 from the germline V gene are SGHTA and FQGTGA. In nucleotides, the CDR3 is TGTGCCAGCAGCTTAAACCCGACTAGACTAGAGACCCAGTACTTC. It codes for CASSLNPTRLETQYF.

The chain is built from TRBV19 and TRBJ2-5, with D maybe TRBD2 (6 bases). Germline CDR1 and CDR2: LNHDA and SQIVND (reference sequence). This CDR3 is built from 16 residues. The V gene lost 2 bases and the J gene lost 2 bases, with 15 bases spanning the gap. CDR3 coding DNA: TGTGCCAGTAGTATATGGGGCGGACTAAGTCAAGAGACCCAGTACTTC. This gives the protein CASSIWGGLSQETQYF. The whole variable domain, filled in from reference TRBV19 and TRBJ2-5, reads DGGITQSPKYLFRKEGQNVTLSCEQNLNHDAMYWYRQDPGQGLRLIYYSQIVNDFQKGDIAEGYSVSREKKESFPLTVTSAQKNPTAFYLCASSIWGGLSQETQYFGPGTRLLVL.

The chain employs TRBV10-1 and TRBJ1-1; TRBD1 might be the D (5 bases). Trimming removed 2 bases at V and 7 bases at J, with 14 bases between. This CDR3 contains 14 residues. Germline V gene lookup returns CDR1 WNHNN and CDR2 SYGVQD (reference sequence). The CDR3 protein is CASSERRGTLEAFF. For the CDR3, the DNA is TGCGCCAGCAGTGAGCGGCGAGGGACTCTTGAAGCTTTCTTT.

This clone was counted a few times. Other DNA sequences in the same sample also yield this CDR3. The chain recombines TRBV6-5 with TRBJ2-1; TRBD1 matches at 7 bases. V lost 4 bases to trimming and J lost 0 bases; unmatched junction nucleotides: 3. This CDR3 contains 15 residues. From germline, CDR1 is MNHEY and CDR2 SVGAGI. CDR3 sequence (DNA): TGTGCCAGCAGTTTAACAGGGGCCTCCTACAATGAGCAGTTCTTC. This codes for CASSLTGASYNEQFF.

The sample holds a few counts of this clone. The chain joins TRBV4-2 to TRBJ1-2; D gene uncertain. CDR1 LGHNA and CDR2 YNFKEQ come from the germline V gene. The CDR3 loop spans 19 amino acids. Trimming cost V 2 bases and J 2 bases, with 24 bases left between them. The CDR3 is CASSQPISLQYGENYGYTF. In DNA form, the CDR3 reads TGTGCCAGCAGCCAACCCATCAGTTTACAGTACGGGGAGAACTATGGCTACACCTTC.

This chain links TRBV30 with TRBJ1-4; 8 positions agree with TRBD1. This CDR3 contains 16 residues. Germline CDR1 and CDR2: GTSNPN and SVGIG (reference sequence). Trimming took 2 bases from V and 5 from J; bases not matched to a gene: 10. The CDR3, as DNA: TGTGCCTGGAGTAGTGGACAGGGAGGCGGCAATGAAAAACTGTTTTTT. Residues: CAWSSGQGGGNEKLFF.

This clone was counted a few times. CDR3 in amino acids: CASSLRTGHYTIYF. CDR3 nucleotide sequence: TGCGCCAGCAGCCTGAGGACAGGGCATTACACCATATATTTT. The chain uses TRBV5-1 and TRBJ1-3; 8 bases line up with TRBD1. CDR3 length equals 14 residues. Trimming took 4 bases from V and 8 from J; bases not matched to a gene: 8. Germline CDR1 reads SGHRS; CDR2 reads YFSETQ.

V is TRBV19 and J is TRBJ1-2; 7 bases are a match to TRBD1. This CDR3 is 14 amino acids long. Germline loops: CDR1 LNHDA, CDR2 SQIVND (reference sequence). V lost 7 bases to trimming and J lost 4 bases; unmatched junction nucleotides: 9. The chain's CDR3 is CASIISRDSYGYTF. The CDR3 bases are TGTGCCAGTATTATCTCCCGGGACAGCTATGGCTACACCTTC.

V gene TRBV6-2 or TRBV6-3 combines with J gene TRBJ2-7; the D gene is possibly TRBD2 (7 bases). CDR3 length: 17 residues. CDR1 and CDR2 (germline): MNHEY, SVGEGT. Trimming shortened V by 5 bases and J by 2 bases, and 22 bases separated the two germline ends. In nucleotides, the CDR3 is TGTGCCAGCAGTCAAAGTGGTCGGCGGGGGCCGGCCTACGAGCAGTACTTC. It codes for CASSQSGRRGPAYEQYF.

This chain links TRBV21-1 with TRBJ1-3; the table's D gene call, TRBD1, was not cross checked with the DNA. TRBV21-1 is a pseudogene. There are 16 residues in the CDR3. In DNA, the CDR3 is TGTGCCAGCGGGTTTGGAGACAGGGACTCTGGAAACACCATATATTTT. This sequence encodes CASGFGDRDSGNTIYF.

The V and J genes are TRBV28 and TRBJ2-1, with 7 bases aligning to TRBD1. CDR1 and CDR2 (germline): MDHEN, SYDVKM. The CDR3 runs to 16 residues. V lost 4 bases, J lost 2 bases, and 8 bases stayed unmatched. CDR3 coding DNA: TGTGCCAGCAGTTCCCAGGACAGGTTGACCTACAATGAGCAGTTCTTC. Its protein product is CASSSQDRLTYNEQFF. Filled out from reference TRBV28 and TRBJ2-1, the complete variable domain reads DVKVTQSSRYLVKRTGEKVFLECVQDMDHENMFWYRQDPGLGLRLIYFSYDVKMKEKGDIPEGYSVSREKKERFSLILESASTNQTSMYLCASSSQDRLTYNEQFFGPGTRLTVL.

The chain couples TRBV5-8 to TRBJ1-5; 8 positions match TRBD1. Germline V lookup: CDR1 SGHTS, CDR2 YDEGEE. J was trimmed by 3 bases and V by 1 base; bases with no gene match: 3. This CDR3 contains 15 residues. The CDR3 region has the DNA TGTGCCAGCAGCTTGAGGACAGGGCTCAATCAGCCCCAGCATTTT. Its translation is CASSLRTGLNQPQHF.